Each of the 31 T cell receptor beta chains below was sequenced from the same sample in a study of response to subunit inactivated influenza vaccine. TCRdb analysed the RT-PCR reads with MiXCR anew, one entry per CDR3 protein. The data hold about 480,000 distinct CDR3 sequences, with 25% observed a single time. The sample consisted of CD4+ T cells sorted from PBMCs, taken roughly 5 days after vaccination. These receptors all stem from a man between 45 and 60 years old who received an inactivated influenza vaccine.

The V call is TRBV7-6, the J call TRBJ2-1; 10 nucleotides match TRBD1. CDR1 is SGHVS and CDR2 is FNYEAQ in the germline V gene. This CDR3 is 16 amino acids long. J lost 4 bases, V lost 5 bases, and 8 bases had no gene match. The CDR3 protein is CASSAGQGIMYNEQFF. CDR3 coding DNA: TGTGCCAGCAGCGCGGGACAGGGGATTATGTACAATGAGCAGTTCTTC.

The chain recombines TRBV20-1 with TRBJ1-1, with 7 bases identical to TRBD1. The CDR3 length is 14 residues. Germline CDR1 reads DFQATT; CDR2 reads SNEGSKA (reference sequence). V dropped 6 bases and J dropped 0; count of bases not matched to a gene: 7. As DNA, the CDR3 is TGCAGTGCCAGCAGGGGGTTTCTGAACACTGAAGCTTTCTTT. Its protein product is CSASRGFLNTEAFF.

The CDR3 coding sequence is TGTGCCAGCAGTGCTAGCAGGACATCGAACACTGAAGCTTTCTTT. This sequence encodes CASSASRTSNTEAFF. This rearrangement joins TRBV12-3 or TRBV12-4 to TRBJ1-1; D might be TRBD1 (5 bases). The V and J ends lost 5 bases and 1 base respectively, with 14 bases between them. This CDR3 has 15 residues.

This clonotype was seen at least ten times. This chain links TRBV9 with TRBJ2-2, with D perhaps TRBD1 (6 bases). The V and J ends lost 5 bases and 1 base respectively, with 6 bases between them. CDR1 is SGDLS, CDR2 YYNGEE, per germline. The CDR3 spans 13 residues. CDR3 DNA: TGTGCCAGCAGGACAGGGAACACCGGGGAGCTGTTTTTT. This encodes CASRTGNTGELFF.

This clonotype has a single count. The V and J genes are TRBV5-1 and TRBJ2-3; D may be TRBD1 (5 bases). This CDR3 has 14 residues. Germline CDR1 SGHRS, CDR2 YFSETQ. The ends were cut back, 3 bases at V and 0 bases at J, with 8 bases in the middle. As DNA, the CDR3 is TGCGCCAGCAGCTATGACAGTAGCACAGATACGCAGTATTTT. Translation: CASSYDSSTDTQYF. Complete variable domain (other parts from reference TRBV5-1 and TRBJ2-3): KAGVTQTPRYLIKTRGQQVTLSCSPISGHRSVSWYQQTPGQGLQFLFEYFSETQRNKGNFPGRFSGRQFSNSRSEMNVSTLELGDSALYLCASSYDSSTDTQYFGPGTRLTVL.

This rearrangement joins TRBV28 to TRBJ2-7; no definite D call. The V end was cut by 7 bases, the J end by 3 bases, with 19 bases between. Germline V lookup: CDR1 MDHEN, CDR2 SYDVKM. The length of the CDR3 is 15 residues. The CDR3 coding sequence is TGTGCCAGCACCCGAACAGTCTTAGGGAACTACGAGCAGTACTTC. Its protein product is CASTRTVLGNYEQYF.

This clonotype was observed many times. This sequence joins TRBV7-2 and TRBJ2-7; unclear D gene. V gave up 4 bases and J gave up 6 bases, with 13 bases separating them. The CDR3 is made up of 13 amino acids. Germline V gives CDR1 SGHTA, CDR2 FQGNSA. CDR3 sequence reads: CASSSQTPGEQYF. The DNA of the CDR3 is TGTGCCAGCAGCTCACAGACCCCTGGCGAGCAGTACTTC.

J is TRBJ1-2 and V is TRBV25-1; D uncertain. V was pared by 4 bases and J by 6 bases, with 9 bases between. This CDR3 contains 12 residues. Germline V gene data show CDR1 as MGHDK and CDR2 as SYGVNS. This CDR3 reads CASSAHKDGYTF. The CDR3 DNA reads as TGTGCCAGCAGTGCCCACAAAGATGGCTACACCTTC.

Only a few counts were recorded for this clonotype. The chain has TRBV5-1 and TRBJ2-7; D tentatively reads TRBD1 or TRBD2 (6 bases each). Germline V gene lookup returns CDR1 SGHRS and CDR2 YFSETQ. The CDR3 contains 16 residues. Trimming shortened V by 0 bases and J by 3 bases, and 16 bases separated the two germline ends. CDR3 coding DNA: TGCGCCAGCAGCTTGGGGGGAATGGGGGGACACTACGAGCAGTACTTC. The encoded protein is CASSLGGMGGHYEQYF.

The rearrangement joins TRBV4-3 to TRBJ2-1; 7 bases match TRBD2. Losses at the gene ends were 0 bases for V and 9 bases for J; bases not matched to a gene: 8. This CDR3 contains 15 residues. CDR1 is LGHNA, CDR2 YSLEER, per germline. Here the CDR3 DNA reads TGCGCCAGCAGCCAAGAGTGGGCTAGCGGACGTGAGCAGTTCTTC. It is translated as CASSQEWASGREQFF.

This clonotype has just a few counts. Possible read error: a much larger clone is one base away. The chain recombines TRBV7-9 with TRBJ2-3; TRBD2 might be the D (7 bases). Trimming pared 0 bases from V and 2 bases from J, leaving 9 bases between. Germline CDR1 SEHNR, CDR2 FQNEAQ (reference sequence). The CDR3 is 15 amino acids. The DNA of the CDR3 is TGTGCCAGCAGCTTAGCGGGGGGGGCCACAGATACGCAGTATTTT. Protein sequence: CASSLAGGATDTQYF. The full variable domain, rest sourced from reference TRBV7-9 and TRBJ2-3, is DTGVSQNPRHKITKRGQNVTFRCDPISEHNRLYWYRQTLGQGPEFLTYFQNEAQLEKSRLLSDRFSAERPKGSFSTLEIQRTEQGDSAMYLCASSLAGGATDTQYFGPGTRLTVL.

V and J are TRBV25-1 and TRBJ2-5; 7 nucleotides agree with TRBD2. The germline CDR1 and CDR2 sequences are MGHDK and SYGVNS. The CDR3 is made up of 14 amino acids. J gave up 4 bases and V 3 bases, and 5 bases lay outside the gene matches. The CDR3 DNA follows: TGTGCCAGCAGTGACCCTAGCGGTGGAGAGACCCAGTACTTC. Its translation is CASSDPSGGETQYF.

This clonotype was seen only once. This chain connects TRBV6-1 to TRBJ2-1; 12 nucleotides agree with TRBD2. V was clipped by 6 bases and J by 2 bases; unmatched bases: 5. Germline CDR1 reads MNHNS; CDR2 reads SASEGT. The CDR3 extends over 16 amino acids. The DNA for the CDR3 is TGTGCCAGCAGGTCACTAGCGGGAGGACCCTACAATGAGCAGTTCTTC. Translation gives CASRSLAGGPYNEQFF.

V and J are TRBV11-2 and TRBJ1-2; D remains ambiguous. The CDR3 loop spans 15 amino acids. The V end lost 0 bases, the J end lost 8 bases, and 16 bases lay between the germline ends. Germline V gene lookup returns CDR1 SGHAT and CDR2 FQNNGV. The CDR3 region is CASSLEARSWRGYTF. CDR3 in DNA: TGTGCCAGCAGCTTAGAGGCACGATCCTGGCGGGGCTACACCTTC.

The chain links TRBV20-1 to TRBJ2-7; 9 bases match TRBD2. CDR3 size: 14 residues. In germline, CDR1 is DFQATT, CDR2 SNEGSKA (reference sequence). Trimming at V came to 3 bases and at J to 5 bases, leaving 8 bases not matched to a gene. This CDR3 reads CSARLPLAGNEQYF. The CDR3, as DNA: TGCAGTGCTAGGCTACCTCTAGCGGGAAACGAGCAGTACTTC.

This clonotype came up a few times. V is TRBV20-1 and J is TRBJ2-1; TRBD2 agrees at 14 bases. V lost 4 bases, J lost 8 bases, and 7 bases stayed unmatched. The CDR3 loop spans 15 amino acids. In germline, CDR1 is DFQATT, CDR2 SNEGSKA (reference sequence). The CDR3 DNA reads as TGCAGTGCTACTCCCCAGGGACTAGCGGGAGATGAGCAGTTCTTC. It codes for CSATPQGLAGDEQFF.

This clonotype was seen at least ten times. The V call is TRBV12-3 or TRBV12-4, the J call TRBJ2-1; D call uncertain. The CDR3 runs to 12 residues. The ends were cut back, 5 bases at V and 6 bases at J, with 8 bases in the middle. The CDR3 reads CASSRAGNEQFF. CDR3 DNA: TGTGCCAGCAGTCGCGCAGGCAATGAGCAGTTCTTC.

This clonotype showed up just a few times. The chain recombines TRBV7-2 with TRBJ2-5; 8 bases map to TRBD1. The CDR3 contains 13 residues. V dropped 5 bases and J dropped 10; count of bases not matched to a gene: 9. Per the germline V gene, CDR1 is SGHTA and CDR2 is FQGNSA. CDR3 DNA: TGTGCCAGCAGCAGGACAGGGCGCCCGAACCAGTACTTC. Translation gives CASSRTGRPNQYF.

This chain joins TRBV7-2 and TRBJ2-2; D remains unclear. The CDR3 sequence is 12 residues long. V lost 5 bases and J 8 bases, leaving 9 bases between the germline ends. From germline, CDR1 is SGHTA and CDR2 FQGNSA. CDR3 loop: CASSPMEGELFF. CDR3 nucleotide sequence: TGTGCCAGCAGCCCCATGGAGGGGGAGCTGTTTTTT.

The chain combines TRBV20-1 with TRBJ2-7; the D is unclear. Germline CDR1 is DFQATT and CDR2 is SNEGSKA (reference sequence). V was shortened by 5 bases and J by 0 bases, with 14 bases between the two germline ends. The CDR3 spans 14 residues. CDR3 loop: CSARVGRSSYEQYF. Written as DNA, the CDR3 is TGCAGTGCTCGGGTCGGCAGGAGCTCCTACGAGCAGTACTTC.

The rearrangement links TRBV3-1 to TRBJ2-7; 9 bases are a match to TRBD2. The CDR3 runs 14 residues. The germline gives CDR1 LGHDT, CDR2 YNNKEL (reference sequence). The ends lost 4 bases at V and 2 bases at J; junction bases unmatched: 3. The CDR3 loop reads CASSPLAGPYEQYF. Written as DNA, the CDR3 is TGTGCCAGCAGCCCTCTAGCGGGGCCCTACGAGCAGTACTTC.

The chain carries TRBV29-1 and TRBJ1-1; D ambiguous. Trimming removed 3 bases from V and 0 bases from J, with 8 bases in between. The V gene's germline CDR1 is SQVTM and CDR2 ANQGSEA. This CDR3 is 13 amino acids long. The DNA of the CDR3 is TGCAGCGTTGAGGAACAGATGAACACTGAAGCTTTCTTT. It yields the protein CSVEEQMNTEAFF.

This rearrangement joins TRBV10-3 to TRBJ2-7; 9 bases line up with TRBD1. The CDR3 has 13 amino acids. In germline, CDR1 is ENHRY, CDR2 SYGVKD. V was clipped by 6 bases and J by 5 bases; unmatched bases: 5. CDR3 protein: CAIRGTGINEQYF. CDR3 in DNA: TGTGCCATCAGGGGGACAGGGATCAACGAGCAGTACTTC.

The chain couples TRBV7-9 to TRBJ1-1; D gene uncertain. Between the trimmed V and J ends, which lost 8 bases and 1 base, there was a span of 17 bases. The CDR3 has 15 amino acids. Germline-derived CDR1 and CDR2 are SEHNR and FQNEAQ (reference sequence). CDR3 loop: CASSQKETRNTEAFF. In nucleotides, the CDR3 is TGTGCCAGCTCGCAAAAGGAGACGAGGAACACTGAAGCTTTCTTT.

This sequence joins TRBV4-1 and TRBJ1-4; unclear D gene. The CDR3 covers 15 residues. Trimming took off 4 bases at V and 2 bases at J, with 11 bases between the two ends. Per germline, CDR1 MGHRA and CDR2 YSYEKL. CDR3 DNA sequence: TGCGCCAGCAGCCTGTACCCTGCGACTAATGAAAAACTGTTTTTT. Translation: CASSLYPATNEKLFF.

This chain links TRBV5-1 with TRBJ2-5; TRBD1 matches 8 bases. The CDR3 runs to 14 residues. Germline loops: CDR1 SGHRS, CDR2 YFSETQ. The V and J ends lost 4 bases and 5 bases, in that order; junction bases with no gene match: 7. CDR3 sequence (DNA): TGCGCCAGCAGCCTGGACAGGGAAGGGGAGACCCAGTACTTC. Protein: CASSLDREGETQYF. The full variable domain, its missing parts supplied by reference TRBV5-1 and TRBJ2-5, is KAGVTQTPRYLIKTRGQQVTLSCSPISGHRSVSWYQQTPGQGLQFLFEYFSETQRNKGNFPGRFSGRQFSNSRSEMNVSTLELGDSALYLCASSLDREGETQYFGPGTRLLVL.

CDR3 nucleotides: TGTGCCAGCAGCTTATGGGTTAGCGGGGGGGTAAGCTCCTACGAGCAGTACTTC. Its translation: CASSLWVSGGVSSYEQYF. The chain recombines TRBV13 with TRBJ2-7; 11 bases agree with TRBD2. CDR3 length: 18 residues. Germline loops: CDR1 PRHDT, CDR2 FYEKMQ (reference sequence). With 2 bases clipped from V and 0 bases from J, the junction kept 9 bases outside the gene matches.

The chain recombines TRBV24-1 with TRBJ2-2; the match to TRBD2 covers 9 bases. Germline CDR1 and CDR2: KGHDR and SFDVKD. The CDR3 sequence is 18 residues long. The V segment lost 5 bases and the J segment 4 bases; nucleotides outside the gene matches: 13. The chain's CDR3 is CATSGPVGSGSTTGELFF. The CDR3 nucleotides read TGTGCCACCAGTGGTCCCGTCGGTAGCGGGAGTACCACCGGGGAGCTGTTTTTT.

This clonotype was counted a few times. The V call is TRBV5-1, the J call TRBJ2-1; 7 bases fit TRBD2. Germline CDR1 SGHRS, CDR2 YFSETQ. V shed 2 bases, J shed 0 bases, and the junction held 5 bases outside the gene matches. The CDR3 runs 16 residues. CDR3 in amino acids: CASSLTAGSSYNEQFF. The DNA of the CDR3 is TGCGCCAGCAGCTTAACAGCGGGGAGCTCCTACAATGAGCAGTTCTTC.

The chain employs TRBV11-2 and TRBJ1-6, with D perhaps matching TRBD1 (5 bases). The CDR3 covers 17 residues. The V and J ends lost 0 bases and 7 bases respectively, with 16 bases between them. Germline V gene data show CDR1 as SGHAT and CDR2 as FQNNGV. CDR3 bases: TGTGCCAGCAGCTTAGACTACCCGGGGCGTGTCAATTCACCCCTCCACTTT. Its translation: CASSLDYPGRVNSPLHF.

This clonotype has a handful of counts. The genes are TRBV20-1 and TRBJ2-1; 7 bases are a match to TRBD2. With 3 bases clipped from V and 1 base from J, the junction kept 12 bases outside the gene matches. CDR3 length equals 17 residues. Germline CDR1 reads DFQATT; CDR2 reads SNEGSKA (reference sequence). The CDR3: CSARASGSFGSYNEQFF. CDR3 DNA: TGCAGTGCTAGGGCTAGCGGAAGCTTTGGGTCCTACAATGAGCAGTTCTTC.